Listed below are T cell receptor beta chains from one sample, sequenced in a study of blood T cells in healthy people across ages. TCRdb processed the 5' RACE reads anew with MiXCR; each CDR3 protein has one entry. The table lists some 700,000 distinct CDR3 sequences, 22% of them singletons. What was sequenced was blood. All receptors derive from a man between 65 and 85 years old in good health. Both conserved end residues are part of each CDR3. The order of the fields is J gene, D gene, clone size, V gene, CDR3 DNA, CDR3 protein. D genes are given only for firm matches. Not every row has a clone size; where given, it reads once, few, many or a size class.

J gene: TRBJ1-4
D gene: .
clone size: .
V gene: TRBV6-6
CDR3 DNA: TGTGCCAGCTGGTTGGTGGGGCATGAAAAACTGTTTTTT
CDR3 protein: CASWLVGHEKLFF

J gene: TRBJ1-2
D gene: TRBD1
clone size: few
V gene: TRBV20-1
CDR3 DNA: TGCAGTGCTACGGGACAGGCCTATGGCTACACCTTC
CDR3 protein: CSATGQAYGYTF

J gene: TRBJ2-5
D gene: .
clone size: few
V gene: TRBV12-3/TRBV12-4
CDR3 DNA: TGTGCCAGCACTAAATTGTACCAAGAGACCCAGTACTTC
CDR3 protein: CASTKLYQETQYF

J gene: TRBJ2-1
D gene: .
clone size: many
V gene: TRBV24-1
CDR3 DNA: TGTGCCACCAGTGATTTGATGGGGCCCTACAATGAGCAGTTCTTC
CDR3 protein: CATSDLMGPYNEQFF

J gene: TRBJ2-7
D gene: .
clone size: few
V gene: TRBV15
CDR3 DNA: TGTGCCACCAGGCAGGGAGGAAGTAATAACTACGAGCAGTACTTC
CDR3 protein: CATRQGGSNNYEQYF

J gene: TRBJ1-2
D gene: TRBD1
clone size: few
V gene: TRBV18
CDR3 DNA: TGTGCCAGCTCAGCCACACCACAGGGGGCTAACTATGGCTACACCTTC
CDR3 protein: CASSATPQGANYGYTF

J gene: TRBJ2-3
D gene: .
clone size: few
V gene: TRBV20-1
CDR3 DNA: TGCAGTGCTAGAGGGGCGGGGCTTTTCACAGATACGCAGTATTTT
CDR3 protein: CSARGAGLFTDTQYF

J gene: TRBJ2-7
D gene: .
clone size: few
V gene: TRBV19
CDR3 DNA: TGTGCCAGTAGCCAATATCATCAGGGCTCCTACGAGCAGTACTTC
CDR3 protein: CASSQYHQGSYEQYF

J gene: TRBJ1-6
D gene: .
clone size: .
V gene: TRBV27
CDR3 DNA: TGTGCCAGCAGTTCCGCGCGGGGTTCCTATAATTCACCCCTCCACTTT
CDR3 protein: CASSSARGSYNSPLHF

J gene: TRBJ2-5
D gene: TRBD2
clone size: few
V gene: TRBV12-3/TRBV12-4
CDR3 DNA: TGTGCCAGCAGTCTGCGGGGGGCGCCTGGAGAGACCCAGTACTTC
CDR3 protein: CASSLRGAPGETQYF

J gene: TRBJ2-3
D gene: TRBD2
clone size: .
V gene: TRBV30
CDR3 DNA: TGTGCCTGGAGACTAGCGGGAGTTGCAGATACGCAGTATTTT
CDR3 protein: CAWRLAGVADTQYF

J gene: TRBJ1-1
D gene: .
clone size: once
V gene: TRBV14
CDR3 DNA: TGTGCCAGCAGCCAAACAAGTGGATTTGAAGCTTTCTTT
CDR3 protein: CASSQTSGFEAFF

J gene: TRBJ2-1
D gene: TRBD1
clone size: .
V gene: TRBV10-3
CDR3 DNA: TGTGCCATCAGTGAGTCCGCACGGACAGGGGTCTTCTTC
CDR3 protein: CAISESARTGVFF

J gene: TRBJ1-1
D gene: .
clone size: .
V gene: TRBV4-3
CDR3 DNA: TGCGCCAGCAGCCAAGAGGTACAGGGAGGCGGAGGAGCTTTCTTT
CDR3 protein: CASSQEVQGGGGAFF

J gene: TRBJ2-1
D gene: .
clone size: once
V gene: TRBV6-2/TRBV6-3
CDR3 DNA: TGTGCCAGCAGTTACACGACGAGCTCCTACAATGAGCAGTTCTTC
CDR3 protein: CASSYTTSSYNEQFF

J gene: TRBJ1-2
D gene: .
clone size: few
V gene: TRBV18
CDR3 DNA: TGTGCCAGCTCACAAGGGGGAGAGTCCTATGGCTACACCTTC
CDR3 protein: CASSQGGESYGYTF

J gene: TRBJ2-6
D gene: .
clone size: few
V gene: TRBV3-1
CDR3 DNA: TGTGCCAGCAGCCAAGGGTACCTCTCTGGGGCCAACGTCCTGACTTTC
CDR3 protein: CASSQGYLSGANVLTF

J gene: TRBJ2-5
D gene: .
clone size: .
V gene: TRBV29-1
CDR3 DNA: TGCAGCGTTGGAATTCAGGGATCGGAGACCCAGTACTTC
CDR3 protein: CSVGIQGSETQYF

J gene: TRBJ2-5
D gene: .
clone size: .
V gene: TRBV3-1
CDR3 DNA: TGTGCCAGCAGCCAAGTAAACCGACAGACCCAGTACTTC
CDR3 protein: CASSQVNRQTQYF

J gene: TRBJ1-1
D gene: .
clone size: .
V gene: TRBV20-1
CDR3 DNA: TGCAGTGCTAGAGATGTTTTTCGGGCCAACACTGAAGCTTTCTTT
CDR3 protein: CSARDVFRANTEAFF

J gene: TRBJ2-1
D gene: .
clone size: .
V gene: TRBV13
CDR3 DNA: TGTGCCAGCAGCTGGGGAACATCCTCCTACAATGAGCAGTTCTTC
CDR3 protein: CASSWGTSSYNEQFF

J gene: TRBJ1-1
D gene: .
clone size: few
V gene: TRBV6-5
CDR3 DNA: TGTGCCAGCAGAGAACAGGGTGCTGAAGCTTTCTTT
CDR3 protein: CASREQGAEAFF

J gene: TRBJ2-1
D gene: .
clone size: .
V gene: TRBV28
CDR3 DNA: TGTGCCAGCAGTTTATATCCTCCCGATGAGCAGTTCTTC
CDR3 protein: CASSLYPPDEQFF

J gene: TRBJ2-1
D gene: TRBD2
clone size: few
V gene: TRBV20-1
CDR3 DNA: TGCAGTGCATCGGGAGGGCTGGATGAGCAGTTCTTC
CDR3 protein: CSASGGLDEQFF

J gene: TRBJ2-3
D gene: .
clone size: .
V gene: TRBV20-1
CDR3 DNA: TGCAGTGCTAAAGGGAACCCAGATACGCAGTATTTT
CDR3 protein: CSAKGNPDTQYF

J gene: TRBJ2-3
D gene: TRBD1
clone size: once
V gene: TRBV6-6
CDR3 DNA: TGTGCCAGCGGAATCCGGGACAGGGGCACAGATACGCAGTATTTT
CDR3 protein: CASGIRDRGTDTQYF

J gene: TRBJ2-5
D gene: TRBD2
clone size: few
V gene: TRBV20-1
CDR3 DNA: TGCAGTGCTAGGGGCTGGCGGGAGGAAAAAGAGACCCAGTACTTC
CDR3 protein: CSARGWREEKETQYF

J gene: TRBJ1-4
D gene: .
clone size: many
V gene: TRBV4-1
CDR3 DNA: TGCGCCAGCAGCCAAGAAGACCCCGGCCTCGGACTGTTTTTT
CDR3 protein: CASSQEDPGLGLFF

J gene: TRBJ2-1
D gene: TRBD1
clone size: .
V gene: TRBV4-2
CDR3 DNA: TGTGCCAGCAGCCAGCGCACACAGGGGAATGAGCAGTTCTTC
CDR3 protein: CASSQRTQGNEQFF

J gene: TRBJ2-5
D gene: .
clone size: .
V gene: TRBV12-3/TRBV12-4
CDR3 DNA: TGTGCCAGCAGTTTAATAATCGGGGTACAAGAGACCCAGTACTTC
CDR3 protein: CASSLIIGVQETQYF

J gene: TRBJ1-1
D gene: .
clone size: .
V gene: TRBV29-1
CDR3 DNA: TGCAGCGTCGTGAACTGGGGGACAAACACTGAAGCTTTCTTT
CDR3 protein: CSVVNWGTNTEAFF

J gene: TRBJ1-1
D gene: .
clone size: .
V gene: TRBV7-9
CDR3 DNA: TGTGCCAGCAGCCAGGACGGATATAACACTGAAGCTTTCTTT
CDR3 protein: CASSQDGYNTEAFF

J gene: TRBJ2-3
D gene: .
clone size: many
V gene: TRBV6-1
CDR3 DNA: TGTGCCAGCAGTGAAGGGATAGATACGCAGTATTTT
CDR3 protein: CASSEGIDTQYF